This T cell receptor beta chain was identified in a study of T cell repertoires in cytomegalovirus infection. Study overall: CMV infection together with matching HLA type was indicated by public TCR beta signatures. Study-wide results and caveats: Carriers of CMV and the relevant HLA type were discriminated by public TCR beta frequency. HLA-C-restricted CMV clonotypes gave the most frequent clonotype in two of eight donors.

TCRdb itself ran the reads through MiXCR, one entry per CDR3 protein. The sample lists more than 650,000 distinct CDR3 sequences; roughly 36% were seen once. The length of the CDR3 is 15 residues. Trimming left V 5 bases short and J 2 bases short, with 13 bases between. Germline lookup yields CDR1 SGHTA and CDR2 FQGNSA. As regards this clonotype: Its antigen is currently unknown.

V usage is TRBV7-2 and J usage is TRBJ1-3, with D tentatively TRBD1 (5 bases). The sample taken for sequencing was PBMCs. This clonotype originated in a human donor in good health (CMV status not recorded). Some clones in this sample may be carry-over from other donors' samples. The CDR3 sequence: CASSLGTAPGNTIYF. In nucleotides, the CDR3 is TGTGCCAGCAGCCTCGGGACGGCTCCTGGAAACACCATATATTTT.